The rows below give T cell receptor beta chains drawn from one sample of a study of tumor-infiltrating lymphocytes in primary liver carcinoma. Using its own MiXCR run on the multiplex PCR reads, TCRdb lists one record per CDR3 protein. The data show approximately 300,000 distinct CDR3 sequences, 65% seen once. Sequenced material: peripheral blood. The receptors originated from a middle-aged man with primary liver carcinoma and hepatitis B virus infection. CDR3s include the opening cysteine and the closing phenylalanine or tryptophan. A D gene is named only where the DNA matches it firmly. Clone size is stated in some rows and not others, as once, few, many or a class when expanded.

clone_size j_call d_call v_call cdr3_aa cdr3_nt
many TRBJ2-1 . TRBV4-3 CASSQEGRGMVNEQFF TGCGCCAGCAGCCAAGAGGGGAGAGGCATGGTCAATGAGCAGTTCTTC
. TRBJ2-3 . TRBV28 CAMGDSTDAQYF TGTGCCATGGGGGATTCCACAGATGCGCAGTATTTT
many TRBJ2-7 . TRBV6-2/TRBV6-3 CASGNSYEQYF TGTGCCAGCGGGAACTCCTACGAGCAGTACTTC
. TRBJ2-1 TRBD2 TRBV28 CTSSQSGTSYNEQFF TGTACCAGCAGTCAAAGCGGGACGTCCTACAATGAGCAGTTCTTC
. TRBJ2-7 . TRBV6-1 CASSEVPQAVREQYF TGTGCTAGCAGTGAGGTCCCACAGGCTGTAAGGGAGCAGTACTTC
. TRBJ2-2 TRBD1 TRBV11-1 CTGSRTGLHTGELFF TGTACCGGCAGTCGGACAGGTTTGCACACCGGGGAGCTGTTTTTT
few TRBJ2-1 . TRBV7-9 CASSFFWGKSSYNEQFF TGTGCCAGCAGCTTTTTTTGGGGGAAGAGCTCCTACAATGAGCAGTTCTTC
many TRBJ2-3 TRBD2 TRBV6-9 CASSSQAGGRTDTQYF TGTGCCAGCAGTTCACAAGCGGGAGGTCGCACAGATACGCAGTATTTT
. TRBJ1-1 . TRBV29-1 CSVDPAGSYTEPFF TGCAGCGTTGATCCGGCAGGGAGTTATACTGAACCTTTCTTT
. TRBJ2-1 . TRBV7-9 CDSSLGGRGNEQFF TGTGACAGCAGCCTAGGGGGGCGGGGGAATGAGCAGTTCTTC
. TRBJ2-1 TRBD2 TRBV5-6 CASSLGTSDYEQFF TGTGCCAGCAGCTTGGGGACTAGCGACTATGAGCAGTTCTTC
. TRBJ1-2 TRBD1 TRBV4-1 CANNQDNRGYGYTF TGCGCCAACAACCAAGATAACAGGGGCTATGGCTACACCTTC
many TRBJ2-3 . TRBV12-3/TRBV12-4 CASSRRGQGDTQYF TGTGCCAGCAGTCGAAGGGGACAAGGAGATACGCAGTATTTT
few TRBJ1-1 TRBD1 TRBV5-1 CASSLTGTGNTEAFF TGCGCCAGCAGCTTAACCGGGACAGGGAACACTGAAGCTTTCTTT
many TRBJ1-1 TRBD1 TRBV29-1 CSVVGQGSTEAFF TGCAGCGTTGTGGGACAGGGCAGCACTGAAGCTTTCTTT
once TRBJ2-7 . TRBV11-2 CVSSLTLGSAYEQYF TGTGTCAGCAGCTTAACCTTAGGATCAGCATACGAGCAGTACTTC
. TRBJ1-1 . TRBV6-5 CASSYDAASLDTEAFF TGTGCCAGCAGTTACGATGCAGCGTCCTTGGACACTGAAGCTTTCTTT
. TRBJ2-3 . TRBV11-3 CASSLTGIVLDTQYF TGTGCCAGCAGCCTAACCGGGATAGTGTTGGATACGCAGTATTTT
. TRBJ2-4 TRBD2 TRBV12-3/TRBV12-4 CASSPWGSGSGDIQYF TGTGCCAGCAGTCCCTGGGGTAGCGGGAGTGGGGACATTCAGTACTTC